This record covers a single T cell receptor (beta chain). V dropped 2 bases and J dropped 0; count of bases not matched to a gene: 7. Germline V gene data show CDR1 as MNHEY and CDR2 as SMNVEV (reference sequence). The length of the CDR3 is 16 residues. These data originate in a study of blood T cell repertoires in COVID-19. The repertoire was sequenced with immunoSEQ multiplex PCR; TCRdb's copy has only in-frame clones and lacks some. Of 120,000 to 150,000 clones in the sample, roughly nine tenths were seen once. The V call is TRBV27, the J call TRBJ2-7; TRBD2 matches at 7 bases. Source material: peripheral blood. This clonotype was obtained from a young man with COVID-19, enrolled during active disease. This chain's CDR3 is CASSLHGLDNSYEQYF. DNA of the CDR3: TGTGCCAGCAGTTTACACGGACTAGACAACTCCTACGAGCAGTACTTC.